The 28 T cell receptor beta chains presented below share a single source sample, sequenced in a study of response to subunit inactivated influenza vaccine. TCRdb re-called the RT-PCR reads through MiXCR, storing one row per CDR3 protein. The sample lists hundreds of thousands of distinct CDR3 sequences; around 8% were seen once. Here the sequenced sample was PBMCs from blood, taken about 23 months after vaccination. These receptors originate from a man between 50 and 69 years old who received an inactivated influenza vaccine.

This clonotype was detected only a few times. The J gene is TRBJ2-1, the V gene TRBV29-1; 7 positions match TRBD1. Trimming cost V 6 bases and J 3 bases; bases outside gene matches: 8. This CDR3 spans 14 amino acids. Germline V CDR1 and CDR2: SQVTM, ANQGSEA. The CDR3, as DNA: TGCAGCGTCGCCGATCCAGGGGGCTACAATGAGCAGTTCTTC. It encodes CSVADPGGYNEQFF.

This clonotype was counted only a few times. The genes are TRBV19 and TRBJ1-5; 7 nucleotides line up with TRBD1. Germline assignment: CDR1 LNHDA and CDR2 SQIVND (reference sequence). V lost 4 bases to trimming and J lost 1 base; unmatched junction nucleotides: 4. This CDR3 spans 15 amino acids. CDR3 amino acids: CASSKDRPSNQPQHF. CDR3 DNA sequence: TGTGCCAGTAGTAAGGACAGGCCAAGCAATCAGCCCCAGCATTTT.

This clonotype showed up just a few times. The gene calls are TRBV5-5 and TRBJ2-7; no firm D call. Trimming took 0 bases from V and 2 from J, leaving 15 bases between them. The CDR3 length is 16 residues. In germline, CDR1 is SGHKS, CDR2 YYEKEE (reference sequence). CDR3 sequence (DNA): TGTGCCAGCAGCTTGGATTCGGGCCAGACACCCTACGAGCAGTACTTC. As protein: CASSLDSGQTPYEQYF.

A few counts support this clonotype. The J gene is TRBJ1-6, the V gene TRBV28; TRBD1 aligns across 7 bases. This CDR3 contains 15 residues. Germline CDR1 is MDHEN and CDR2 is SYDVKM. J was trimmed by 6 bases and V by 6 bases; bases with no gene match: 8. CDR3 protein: CASRKQGRGNSPLHF. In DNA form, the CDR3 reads TGTGCCAGCAGAAAACAGGGGCGCGGTAATTCACCCCTCCACTTT.

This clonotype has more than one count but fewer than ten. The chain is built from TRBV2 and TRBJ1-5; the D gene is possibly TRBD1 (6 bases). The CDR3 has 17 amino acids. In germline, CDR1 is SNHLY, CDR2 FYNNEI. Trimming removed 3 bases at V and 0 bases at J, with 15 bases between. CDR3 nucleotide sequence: TGTGCCAGCAGTGAGAGCCGGGGGCTGGGTAGCAATCAGCCCCAGCATTTT. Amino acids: CASSESRGLGSNQPQHF.

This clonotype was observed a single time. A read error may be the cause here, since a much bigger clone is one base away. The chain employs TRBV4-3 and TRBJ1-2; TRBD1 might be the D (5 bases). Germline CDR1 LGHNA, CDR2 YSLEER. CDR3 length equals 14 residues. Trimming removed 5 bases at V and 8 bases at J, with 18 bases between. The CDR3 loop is CASSKGLAGSGYTF. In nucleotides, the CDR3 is TGCGCCAGCAGCAAGGGACTGGCTGGCAGCGGCTACACCTTC.

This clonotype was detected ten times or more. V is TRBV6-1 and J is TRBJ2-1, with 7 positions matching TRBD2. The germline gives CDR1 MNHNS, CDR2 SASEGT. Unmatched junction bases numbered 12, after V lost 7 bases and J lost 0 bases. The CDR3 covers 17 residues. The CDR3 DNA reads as TGTGCCAGCAAGGGGATCGGCGGGGGAAGCTCCTACAATGAGCAGTTCTTC. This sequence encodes CASKGIGGGSSYNEQFF.

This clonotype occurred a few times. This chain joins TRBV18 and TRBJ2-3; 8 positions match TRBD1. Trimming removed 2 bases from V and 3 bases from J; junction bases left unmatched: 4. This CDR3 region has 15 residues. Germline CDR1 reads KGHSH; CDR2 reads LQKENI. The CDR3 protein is CASSPGTGTTDTQYF. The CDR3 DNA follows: TGTGCCAGCTCACCAGGGACAGGCACGACAGATACGCAGTATTTT.

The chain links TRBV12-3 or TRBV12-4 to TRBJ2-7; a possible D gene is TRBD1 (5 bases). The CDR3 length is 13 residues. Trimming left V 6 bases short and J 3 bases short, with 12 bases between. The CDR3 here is CASSITGRYEQYF. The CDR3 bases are TGTGCCAGCAGCATCACAGGTCGCTACGAGCAGTACTTC.

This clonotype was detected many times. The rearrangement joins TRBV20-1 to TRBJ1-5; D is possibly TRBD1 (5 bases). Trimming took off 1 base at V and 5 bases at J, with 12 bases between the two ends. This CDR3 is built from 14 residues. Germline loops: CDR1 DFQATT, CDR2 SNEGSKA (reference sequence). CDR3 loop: CSARGAVGDQPQHF. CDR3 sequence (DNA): TGCAGTGCTAGAGGGGCGGTGGGGGATCAGCCCCAGCATTTT.

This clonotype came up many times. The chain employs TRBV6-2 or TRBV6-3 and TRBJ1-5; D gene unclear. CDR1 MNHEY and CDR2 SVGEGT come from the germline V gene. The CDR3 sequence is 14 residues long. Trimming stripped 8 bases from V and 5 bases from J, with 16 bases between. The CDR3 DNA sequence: TGTGCCAGCCGTCAACAACAGCGCGATCAGCCCCAGCATTTT. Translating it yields CASRQQQRDQPQHF.

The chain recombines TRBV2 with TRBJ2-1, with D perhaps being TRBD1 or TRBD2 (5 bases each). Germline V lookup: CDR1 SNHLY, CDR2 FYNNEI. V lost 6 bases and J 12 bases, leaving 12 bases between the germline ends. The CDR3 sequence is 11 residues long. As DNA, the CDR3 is TGTGCCAGCAGCGATCGGGACGGGCAGTTCTTC. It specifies CASSDRDGQFF.

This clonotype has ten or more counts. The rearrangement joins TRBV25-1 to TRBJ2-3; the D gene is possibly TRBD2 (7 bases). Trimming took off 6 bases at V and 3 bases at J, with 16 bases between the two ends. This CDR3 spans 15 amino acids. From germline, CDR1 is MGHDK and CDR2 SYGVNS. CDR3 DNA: TGTGCCAGCAGCTTAGGGGGGGGGTATACAGATACGCAGTATTTT. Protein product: CASSLGGGYTDTQYF.

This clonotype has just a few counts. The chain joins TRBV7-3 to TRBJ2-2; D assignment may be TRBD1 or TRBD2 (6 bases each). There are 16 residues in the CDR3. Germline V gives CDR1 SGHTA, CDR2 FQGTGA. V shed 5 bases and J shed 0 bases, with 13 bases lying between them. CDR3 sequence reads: CASSTAGQANTGELFF. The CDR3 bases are TGTGCCAGCAGCACCGCGGGACAAGCGAACACCGGGGAGCTGTTTTTT.

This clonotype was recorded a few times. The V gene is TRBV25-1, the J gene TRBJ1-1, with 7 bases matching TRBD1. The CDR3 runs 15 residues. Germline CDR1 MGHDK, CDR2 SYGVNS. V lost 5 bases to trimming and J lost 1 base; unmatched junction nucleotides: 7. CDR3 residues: CASSPQQGRNTEAFF. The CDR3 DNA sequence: TGTGCCAGCAGTCCCCAACAGGGGCGGAACACTGAAGCTTTCTTT.

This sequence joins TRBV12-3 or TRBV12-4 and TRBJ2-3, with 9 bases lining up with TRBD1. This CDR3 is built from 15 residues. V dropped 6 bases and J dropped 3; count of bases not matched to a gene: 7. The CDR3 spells CASRPHRGLTDTQYF. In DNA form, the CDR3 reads TGTGCCAGCAGACCCCACAGGGGGCTTACAGATACGCAGTATTTT.

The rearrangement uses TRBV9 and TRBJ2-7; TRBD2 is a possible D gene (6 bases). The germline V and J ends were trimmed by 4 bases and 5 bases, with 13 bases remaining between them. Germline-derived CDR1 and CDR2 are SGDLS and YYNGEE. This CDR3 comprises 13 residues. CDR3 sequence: CASSPRWGDEQYF. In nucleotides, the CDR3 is TGTGCCAGCAGCCCCCGCTGGGGGGACGAGCAGTACTTC. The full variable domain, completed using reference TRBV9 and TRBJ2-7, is DSGVTQTPKHLITATGQRVTLRCSPRSGDLSVYWYQQSLDQGLQFLIQYYNGEERAKGNILERFSAQQFPDLHSELNLSSLELGDSALYFCASSPRWGDEQYFGPGTRLTVT.

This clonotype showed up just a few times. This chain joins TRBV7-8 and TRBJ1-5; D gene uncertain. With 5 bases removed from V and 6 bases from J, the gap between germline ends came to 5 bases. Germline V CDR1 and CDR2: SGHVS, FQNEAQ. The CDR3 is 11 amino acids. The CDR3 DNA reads TGTGCCAGCAGCGACGGTCAGCCCCAGCATTTT. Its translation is CASSDGQPQHF.

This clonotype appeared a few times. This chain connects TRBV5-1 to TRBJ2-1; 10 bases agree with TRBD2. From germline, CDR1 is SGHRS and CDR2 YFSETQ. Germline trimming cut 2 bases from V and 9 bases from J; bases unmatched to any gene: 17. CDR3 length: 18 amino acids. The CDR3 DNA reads TGCGCCAGCAGCTTAACCCCGGGACTAGCGCTCCGAGGGGGTGAGCAGTTCTTC. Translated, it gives CASSLTPGLALRGGEQFF.

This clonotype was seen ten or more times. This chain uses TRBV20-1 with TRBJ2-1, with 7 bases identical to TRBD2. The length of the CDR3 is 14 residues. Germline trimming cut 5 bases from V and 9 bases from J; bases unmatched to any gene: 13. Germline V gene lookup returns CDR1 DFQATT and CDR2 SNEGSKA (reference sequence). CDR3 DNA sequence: TGCAGTGCTCAAAGCGGGACTGGTGGGGGTGAGCAGTTCTTC. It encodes CSAQSGTGGGEQFF.

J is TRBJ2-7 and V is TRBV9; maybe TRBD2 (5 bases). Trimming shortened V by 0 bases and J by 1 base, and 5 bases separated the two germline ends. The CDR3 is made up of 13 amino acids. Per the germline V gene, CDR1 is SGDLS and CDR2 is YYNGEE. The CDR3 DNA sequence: TGTGCCAGCAGCGTAGGGACTTCCTACGAGCAGTACTTC. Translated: CASSVGTSYEQYF.

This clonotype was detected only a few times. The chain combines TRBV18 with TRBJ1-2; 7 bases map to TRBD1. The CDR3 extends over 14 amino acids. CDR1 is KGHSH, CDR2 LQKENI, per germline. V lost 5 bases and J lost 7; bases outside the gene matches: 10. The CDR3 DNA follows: TGTGCCAGCTCAACCACGACAGGGTTTTTTGGCTACACCTTC. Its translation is CASSTTTGFFGYTF.

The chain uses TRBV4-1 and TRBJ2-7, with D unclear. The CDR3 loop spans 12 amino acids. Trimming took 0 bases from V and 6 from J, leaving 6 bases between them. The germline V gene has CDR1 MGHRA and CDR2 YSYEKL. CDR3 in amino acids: CASSQEVGEQYF. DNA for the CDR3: TGCGCCAGCAGCCAAGAGGTTGGCGAGCAGTACTTC.

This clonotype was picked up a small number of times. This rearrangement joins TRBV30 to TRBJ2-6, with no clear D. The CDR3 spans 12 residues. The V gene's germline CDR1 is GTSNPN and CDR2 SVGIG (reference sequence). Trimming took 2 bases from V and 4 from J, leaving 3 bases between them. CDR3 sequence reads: CAWSQGANVLTF. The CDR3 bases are TGTGCCTGGAGTCAAGGGGCCAACGTCCTGACTTTC.

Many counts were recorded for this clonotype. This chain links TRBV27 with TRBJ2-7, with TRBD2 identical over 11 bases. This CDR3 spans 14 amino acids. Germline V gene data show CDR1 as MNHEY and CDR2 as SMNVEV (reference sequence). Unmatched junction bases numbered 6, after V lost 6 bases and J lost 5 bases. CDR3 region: CASSRLAGTNEQYF. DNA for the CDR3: TGTGCCAGCAGCCGACTAGCGGGAACCAACGAGCAGTACTTC.

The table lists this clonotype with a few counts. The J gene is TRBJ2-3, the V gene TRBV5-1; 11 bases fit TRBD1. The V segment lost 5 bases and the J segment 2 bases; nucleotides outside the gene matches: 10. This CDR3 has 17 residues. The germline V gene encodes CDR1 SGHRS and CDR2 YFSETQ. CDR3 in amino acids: CASRWAGTGGLTDTQYF. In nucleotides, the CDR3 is TGCGCCAGCAGATGGGCTGGGACAGGGGGGCTCACAGATACGCAGTATTTT.

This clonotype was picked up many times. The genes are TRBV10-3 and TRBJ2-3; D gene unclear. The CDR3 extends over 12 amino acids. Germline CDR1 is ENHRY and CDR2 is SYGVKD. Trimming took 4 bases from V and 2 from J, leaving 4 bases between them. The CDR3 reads CAISGNTDTQYF. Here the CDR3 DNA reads TGTGCCATCAGTGGGAACACAGATACGCAGTATTTT.

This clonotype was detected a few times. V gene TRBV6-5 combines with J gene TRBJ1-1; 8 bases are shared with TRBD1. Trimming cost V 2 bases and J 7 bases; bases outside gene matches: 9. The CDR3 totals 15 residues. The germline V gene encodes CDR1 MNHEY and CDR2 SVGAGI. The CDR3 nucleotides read TGTGCCAGCAGTTACCAATCCCCAGGGGGCATTGAAGCTTTCTTT. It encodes CASSYQSPGGIEAFF.